Presented here are 10 T cell receptor beta chains from one specimen sequenced in a study of blood T cell repertoires in COVID-19. Clones were read by immunoSEQ multiplex PCR, and TCRdb kept only the in-frame ones, dropping some. The data contain some 300,000 clones, 90% of them seen just once; the ten biggest clones take up around 0.96%. The sample consisted of peripheral blood. These receptor sequences come from a woman aged 40 to 50 with COVID-19, enrolled during active disease.

As concerns this clone: A read error may produce the germline difference seen at one junction end. The chain is built from TRBV7-7 and TRBJ2-5; 8 nucleotides align to TRBD1. The CDR3 spans 15 residues. The germline V gene has CDR1 SSHAT and CDR2 FNYEAQ (reference sequence). CDR3 in DNA: TGTGCTAGCAGCAAAGACAGGGGCCCACGGGAGACCCAGTACTTC. Translation: CASSKDRGPRETQYF.

The chain recombines TRBV27 with TRBJ2-6, with D unresolved. V shed 9 bases and J shed 0 bases, with 9 bases lying between them. Germline CDR1 MNHEY, CDR2 SMNVEV (reference sequence). The CDR3 has 14 residues. The CDR3 coding sequence is TGTGCCAGTGCAAGAGGCTCTGGGGCCAACGTCCTGACTTTC. It is translated as CASARGSGANVLTF.

V usage is TRBV4-1 and J usage is TRBJ2-1; 8 bases match TRBD1. Trimming cost V 3 bases and J 8 bases; bases outside gene matches: 6. The CDR3 sequence is 14 residues long. CDR1 MGHRA and CDR2 YSYEKL come from the germline V gene. The CDR3 nucleotides are TGCGCCAGCAGCCAGAACAGGGGGGTTGATGAGCAGTTCTTC. Translating it yields CASSQNRGVDEQFF.

V usage is TRBV10-3 and J usage is TRBJ2-3; 10 bases align to TRBD1. The CDR3 is 16 amino acids. Per germline, CDR1 ENHRY and CDR2 SYGVKD. Trimming removed 0 bases from V and 6 bases from J; junction bases left unmatched: 6. The CDR3 reads CAISESTGGNRDTQYF. The CDR3 region has the DNA TGTGCCATCAGTGAGTCGACAGGGGGCAATCGGGATACGCAGTATTTT.

The chain uses TRBV28 and TRBJ1-1; possibly TRBD1 for D (6 bases). Germline V gives CDR1 MDHEN, CDR2 SYDVKM. This CDR3 spans 13 amino acids. The germline V and J ends were trimmed by 6 bases and 5 bases, with 13 bases remaining between them. The CDR3 bases are TGTGCCAGCAGACCGGGACAAGGGACTGAAGCTTTCTTT. Translated: CASRPGQGTEAFF.

J is TRBJ1-5 and V is TRBV29-1; D may be TRBD1 (6 bases). The germline V gene encodes CDR1 SQVTM and CDR2 ANQGSEA. Deletions cut 6 bases from V and 6 bases from J, with 18 bases between. This CDR3 is built from 14 residues. CDR3 protein: CSVALGRGGQPQHF. The CDR3 DNA sequence: TGCAGCGTCGCTCTAGGCAGGGGTGGTCAGCCCCAGCATTTT.

This chain links TRBV7-2 with TRBJ2-5, with a possible D match to TRBD2 (6 bases). Trimming cost V 3 bases and J 5 bases, with 10 bases left between them. Germline CDR1 reads SGHTA; CDR2 reads FQGNSA. The CDR3 sequence is 13 residues long. The CDR3 DNA reads TGTGCCAGCAGCTTTTCAGGAGGGGAGACCCAGTACTTC. Protein: CASSFSGGETQYF. The variable domain in full, with the rest retrieved from reference TRBV7-2 and TRBJ2-5, is GAGVSQSPSNKVTEKGKDVELRCDPISGHTALYWYRQSLGQGLEFLIYFQGNSAPDKSGLPSDRFSAERTGGSVSTLTIQRTQQEDSAVYLCASSFSGGETQYFGPGTRLLVL.

The gene calls are TRBV19 and TRBJ1-5; 8 nucleotides align to TRBD1. Germline-derived CDR1 and CDR2 are LNHDA and SQIVND (reference sequence). The CDR3 contains 17 residues. V was pared by 0 bases and J by 5 bases, with 9 bases of the junction left unmatched. CDR3 in amino acids: CASSIDQGGQGYQPQHF. CDR3 in DNA: TGTGCCAGTAGTATAGATCAGGGCGGACAGGGTTATCAGCCCCAGCATTTT. The full variable domain, in which reference TRBV19 and TRBJ1-5 provide the parts outside the CDR3, is DGGITQSPKYLFRKEGQNVTLSCEQNLNHDAMYWYRQDPGQGLRLIYYSQIVNDFQKGDIAEGYSVSREKKESFPLTVTSAQKNPTAFYLCASSIDQGGQGYQPQHFGDGTRLSIL.

This chain links TRBV19 with TRBJ1-2; 9 bases fit TRBD1. Germline assignment: CDR1 LNHDA and CDR2 SQIVND (reference sequence). J gave up 6 bases and V 5 bases, and 7 bases lay outside the gene matches. CDR3 size: 14 residues. The CDR3 region is CASSLYRGLHGYTF. The CDR3 nucleotides are TGTGCCAGTAGTCTTTACAGGGGGCTACATGGCTACACCTTC.

The chain has TRBV27 and TRBJ1-1; 8 bases are a match to TRBD1. Germline loops: CDR1 MNHEY, CDR2 SMNVEV (reference sequence). After removal of 5 bases from V and 2 bases from J, the junction contained 7 bases not matched to a gene. The CDR3 extends over 15 amino acids. CDR3 protein: CASSPWDRRNTEAFF. For the CDR3, the DNA is TGTGCCAGCAGTCCATGGGACAGGCGAAACACTGAAGCTTTCTTT.